This T cell receptor (beta chain) was documented in a study of blood T cell repertoires in COVID-19. The CDR3 is 17 amino acids. Germline values: CDR1 MNHNY, CDR2 SVGAGI (reference sequence). With V trimmed by 5 bases and J by 0 bases, 10 bases remained unmatched. Profiled with immunoSEQ multiplex PCR; TCRdb holds only in-frame clones, not every one. The sample comprises nearly 90,000 clones, approximately 89% of which are singletons, and 11% rests with the top ten. The sequenced sample consisted of peripheral blood. The clonotype originates from an elderly man with acute or convalescent COVID-19. V gene TRBV6-6 combines with J gene TRBJ1-3; 7 bases match TRBD1. Here the CDR3 reads CASSPTSDRLSGNTIYF. CDR3 sequence (DNA): TGTGCCAGCAGTCCAACTTCGGACAGGCTCTCTGGAAACACCATATATTTT.